Presented here are 17 T cell receptor beta chains from one specimen sequenced in a study of blood T cell repertoires in COVID-19. TCRdb keeps only in-frame clones here, not all; method: immunoSEQ multiplex PCR. The sample yields 200,000 to 250,000 clones, about 79% seen once. Sequencing input: PBMCs or T cells enriched from blood (not recorded which). These receptors were taken from an older woman who had recovered from COVID-19.

This chain connects TRBV19 to TRBJ1-2; D unclear. The germline V gene has CDR1 LNHDA and CDR2 SQIVND (reference sequence). The CDR3 runs to 17 residues. Trimming cost V 3 bases and J 1 base, with 18 bases left between them. The CDR3 DNA reads TGTGCCAGTAGTATGGGGTCGTCGGGAGGCGATAACTATGGCTACACCTTC. Protein sequence: CASSMGSSGGDNYGYTF. The variable domain in full, completed from reference TRBV19 and TRBJ1-2, reads DGGITQSPKYLFRKEGQNVTLSCEQNLNHDAMYWYRQDPGQGLRLIYYSQIVNDFQKGDIAEGYSVSREKKESFPLTVTSAQKNPTAFYLCASSMGSSGGDNYGYTFGSGTRLTVV.

The rearrangement joins TRBV6-5 to TRBJ2-3; 7 bases are shared with TRBD1. CDR1 is MNHEY, CDR2 SVGAGI, per germline. V dropped 6 bases and J dropped 1; count of bases not matched to a gene: 1. This CDR3 comprises 13 residues. The DNA for the CDR3 is TGTGCCAGCAGGGGGACAGGCACAGATACGCAGTATTTT. The encoded protein is CASRGTGTDTQYF.

This clone was recorded only once. The chain joins TRBV4-2 to TRBJ2-4; no definite D call. CDR1 and CDR2 (germline): LGHNA, YNFKEQ. The CDR3 runs to 12 residues. The germline V and J ends were trimmed by 0 bases and 7 bases, with 4 bases remaining between them. The CDR3 nucleotides are TGTGCCAGCAGCCAAGATCTCAACATTCAGTACTTC. Translation: CASSQDLNIQYF.

There are a few counts of this clone. The rearrangement uses TRBV27 and TRBJ1-4, with D hard to call. Per the germline V gene, CDR1 is MNHEY and CDR2 is SMNVEV (reference sequence). CDR3 size: 13 residues. V lost 5 bases to trimming and J lost 7 bases, with 11 bases between them. CDR3 in amino acids: CASSTEDSEKLFF. CDR3 DNA sequence: TGTGCCAGCAGTACCGAGGATTCTGAAAAACTGTTTTTT.

The chain is built from TRBV4-1 and TRBJ2-1; tentative D call: TRBD1 (6 bases). From germline, CDR1 is MGHRA and CDR2 YSYEKL. This CDR3 contains 17 residues. Trimming took off 0 bases at V and 0 bases at J, with 12 bases between the two ends. The CDR3 spells CASSQDWDTSSYNEQFF. The CDR3 coding sequence is TGCGCCAGCAGCCAAGATTGGGACACCAGCTCCTACAATGAGCAGTTCTTC.

The chain carries TRBV4-3 and TRBJ1-4, with 7 bases that match TRBD1. The CDR3 is 18 residues long. From germline, CDR1 is LGHNA and CDR2 YSLEER. V trimming: 5 bases; J trimming: 3 bases; junction bases outside the gene matches: 15. CDR3 in DNA: TGCGCCAGCAGCTACCTATCGACAGGGATGGGGGCTAATGAAAAACTGTTTTTT. Its translation: CASSYLSTGMGANEKLFF.

A single count supports this clone. CDR3 loop: CSVVVQGNQPQHF. For the CDR3, the DNA is TGCAGCGTTGTAGTACAGGGCAATCAGCCCCAGCATTTT. The genes are TRBV29-1 and TRBJ1-5; maybe TRBD1 (5 bases). Germline loops: CDR1 SQVTM, CDR2 ANQGSEA. The CDR3 is made up of 13 amino acids. Trimming took off 4 bases at V and 2 bases at J, with 9 bases between the two ends.

The chain couples TRBV7-2 to TRBJ2-7; D is ambiguous. Trimming cost V 0 bases and J 0 bases, with 6 bases left between them. Germline V gene sequence: CDR1 SGHTA, CDR2 FQGNSA. There are 14 residues in the CDR3. CDR3 sequence reads: CASSLALSSYEQYF. The CDR3 DNA reads TGTGCCAGCAGCTTAGCACTAAGCTCCTACGAGCAGTACTTC. The variable domain in full, completed from reference TRBV7-2 and TRBJ2-7, reads GAGVSQSPSNKVTEKGKDVELRCDPISGHTALYWYRQSLGQGLEFLIYFQGNSAPDKSGLPSDRFSAERTGGSVSTLTIQRTQQEDSAVYLCASSLALSSYEQYFGPGTRLTVT.

The gene calls are TRBV18 and TRBJ1-6; D is unclear. From germline, CDR1 is KGHSH and CDR2 LQKENI. The CDR3 contains 16 residues. The ends were cut back, 2 bases at V and 1 base at J, with 9 bases in the middle. CDR3 sequence reads: CASSPNSASYNSPLHF. The CDR3 DNA follows: TGTGCCAGCTCACCAAACAGTGCGTCCTATAATTCACCCCTCCACTTT.

This clone was observed a few times. The chain employs TRBV6-5 and TRBJ1-2; TRBD1 matches 12 bases. Trimming at V came to 10 bases and at J to 4 bases, leaving 10 bases not matched to a gene. Germline V gene data show CDR1 as MNHEY and CDR2 as SVGAGI. The CDR3 is 15 residues long. As DNA, the CDR3 is TGTGCCACCAGGTCGGGACAGGGGGCCCTCTATGGCTACACCTTC. Its translation is CATRSGQGALYGYTF.

CDR3 DNA sequence: TGCGCCAGCAGCCCCGTGGCAGGCCTCTCCTACGAGCAGTACTTC. Protein sequence: CASSPVAGLSYEQYF. The V call is TRBV5-1, the J call TRBJ2-7; the D is unclear. The germline V gene has CDR1 SGHRS and CDR2 YFSETQ. The CDR3 runs 15 residues. The V end was cut by 4 bases, the J end by 0 bases, with 14 bases between. The full variable domain, rest sourced from reference TRBV5-1 and TRBJ2-7, is KAGVTQTPRYLIKTRGQQVTLSCSPISGHRSVSWYQQTPGQGLQFLFEYFSETQRNKGNFPGRFSGRQFSNSRSEMNVSTLELGDSALYLCASSPVAGLSYEQYFGPGTRLTVT.

The chain uses TRBV15 and TRBJ2-1, with 16 positions matching TRBD2. Germline V gives CDR1 LNHNV, CDR2 YYDKDF (reference sequence). This CDR3 region has 21 residues. The trim removed 5 bases at V and 3 bases at J, leaving 16 bases unmatched. The CDR3 bases are TGTGCCACCAGCTCCCTAGCGGGACTAGCGGGAGGGCCACACCGCTACAATGAGCAGTTCTTC. It encodes CATSSLAGLAGGPHRYNEQFF.

V usage is TRBV11-2 and J usage is TRBJ2-3, with D possibly TRBD2 on 5 matching bases. The CDR3 extends over 13 amino acids. Germline V gene sequence: CDR1 SGHAT, CDR2 FQNNGV. V was cut by 3 bases and J by 9 bases, with 13 bases left in between. The CDR3 DNA follows: TGTGCCAGCAGCTTGGAGGCCAGCGCGACGCAGTATTTT. Translating gives CASSLEASATQYF.

The chain employs TRBV20-1 and TRBJ2-7, with D possibly being TRBD1 (5 bases). Germline-derived CDR1 and CDR2 are DFQATT and SNEGSKA (reference sequence). V gave up 4 bases and J gave up 3 bases, with 7 bases separating them. The CDR3 length is 11 residues. The CDR3 region is CSAIRDYEQYF. The CDR3 region has the DNA TGCAGTGCTATCAGGGACTACGAGCAGTACTTC.

The chain links TRBV3-1 (or the pseudogene TRBV3-2) to TRBJ2-7; 7 bases are shared with TRBD2. V lost 1 base to trimming and J lost 6 bases; unmatched junction nucleotides: 15. This CDR3 contains 17 residues. Germline assignment: CDR1 LGHDT and CDR2 YNNKEL (reference sequence). Written as DNA, the CDR3 is TGTGCCAGCAGCCAAGCTGGGGAGATGGCTTCGGGGGGCGAGCAGTACTTC. It yields the protein CASSQAGEMASGGEQYF.

This chain links TRBV7-9 with TRBJ2-1, with 9 bases aligning to TRBD2. The CDR3 contains 16 residues. Germline V gene data show CDR1 as SEHNR and CDR2 as FQNEAQ (reference sequence). V lost 2 bases, J lost 9 bases, and 11 bases stayed unmatched. CDR3 coding DNA: TGTGCCAGCAGCTTAAGCGAGCGGGGGGCCCTTTCTGAGCAGTTCTTC. It specifies CASSLSERGALSEQFF.

The chain combines TRBV4-1 with TRBJ2-1, with a tentative D call TRBD2 (5 bases). Trimming shortened V by 4 bases and J by 7 bases, and 20 bases separated the two germline ends. The germline CDR1 and CDR2 sequences are MGHRA and YSYEKL. The CDR3 sequence is 16 residues long. The CDR3 protein is CASSPRYGDRGNEQFF. The CDR3 bases are TGCGCCAGCAGCCCGAGGTATGGCGATCGGGGAAATGAGCAGTTCTTC.